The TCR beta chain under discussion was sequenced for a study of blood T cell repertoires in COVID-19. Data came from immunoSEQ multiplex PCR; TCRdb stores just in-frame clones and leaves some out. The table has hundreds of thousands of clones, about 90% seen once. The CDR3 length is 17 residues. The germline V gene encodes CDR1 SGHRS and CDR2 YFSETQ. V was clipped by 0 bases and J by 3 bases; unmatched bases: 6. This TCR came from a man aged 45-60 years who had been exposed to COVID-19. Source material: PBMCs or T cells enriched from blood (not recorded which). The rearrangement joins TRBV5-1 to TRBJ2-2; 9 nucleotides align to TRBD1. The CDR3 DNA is TGCGCCAGCAGCTTGGCCCGGGACAGGGATGACACCGGGGAGCTGTTTTTT. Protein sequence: CASSLARDRDDTGELFF.